The rows below give T cell receptor beta chains drawn from one sample of a study of radiotherapy plus CTLA-4 blockade in lung cancer. Clones were sequenced by immunoSEQ multiplex PCR, and TCRdb holds only the in-frame ones, with some missing. The sample has roughly 50,000 clones, roughly 80% seen once. Source: peripheral blood, taken from a patient treated with radiotherapy plus ipilimumab. The origin of the receptors is a human donor with non-small cell lung cancer who had stable disease on radiotherapy plus ipilimumab. CDR3s leave out the opening cysteine and the closing phenylalanine or tryptophan.

v_gene,j_gene,CDR3aa
TRBV28,TRBJ1-2,ASSKRGDYGYT
TRBV9,TRBJ2-5,ASSQASGGRETQY
TRBV5-1,TRBJ2-1,ASSLGAAYGSNEQF
TRBV9,TRBJ2-3,ASSGGTSGRHTDTQY
TRBV7-3,TRBJ2-1,ASSPLAGGYNEQF
TRBV28,NA,ASSLGDRGGDEQY
TRBV7-9,TRBJ1-5,ASSLAGSQPQH
TRBV19,TRBJ2-2,ASSISAGELF
TRBV5-6,TRBJ1-1,ASSLERVNTEAF
TRBV5-6,TRBJ2-3,ASSLSLKRDTQY
TRBV10-3,TRBJ1-5,AIRQGPNQPQH
TRBV4-1,TRBJ2-2,ASSPRGRGNTGELF
TRBV6-5,TRBJ2-3,ASKSPYTDTQY
TRBV6-1,TRBJ2-7,ASSDPGLAYEQY
TRBV7-9,TRBJ2-2,ASSYSGTNTGELF
TRBV7-8,TRBJ1-2,ASTSTGTPRGGT
TRBV10-2,TRBJ2-1,ASSVQGDEQF
TRBV6-5,TRBJ2-7,ASSRTSSYEQY
TRBV15,TRBJ1-1,ATSRGHLDTEAF
TRBV29-1,TRBJ2-3,SGRGGTDTQY
TRBV14,TRBJ2-7,ASSQERFGRSYEQY
TRBV18,TRBJ2-5,ASSPKRAPGETQY
TRBV28,TRBJ2-7,ASSLRTGASISYEQY
TRBV14,TRBJ2-1,ASSLASYMSEQF
TRBV14,TRBJ2-7,ASSQDISPGYSYEQY
TRBV7-9,TRBJ2-1,ASSSEGTSRYNEQF
TRBV29-1,TRBJ2-1,SVDGSGQKSEQF
TRBV7-7,TRBJ2-5,ASSPAGTGQETQY
TRBV30,TRBJ2-2,AWSRGGAGELF
TRBV15,TRBJ1-4,ATSSGDRGDEKLF
TRBV6-5,TRBJ2-7,ASKPRDRSSYEQY
TRBV19,TRBJ2-1,ASSTVSGRAYEQF
TRBV4-3,TRBJ2-7,ASSQESGTVTHEQY
TRBV6-5,TRBJ2-5,ASSYSGLPRETQY
TRBV13,TRBJ1-1,ASSPWTGTEAF
TRBV6-6,TRBJ1-2,ASSYLDRASGYT
TRBV14,TRBJ2-7,ASSLLPGGLYEQY
TRBV27,TRBJ2-3,ASSLGLAGEHSTDTQY
TRBV9,TRBJ1-6,ASSPRTGATSPLH
TRBV7-7,TRBJ2-1,ASSPFLTSGRASGQF
TRBV19,TRBJ1-4,ASSIPSEEKLF
TRBV28,TRBJ1-5,ASSLVRGGGQPQH